This entry concerns a single T cell receptor beta chain. The record originates from a study of shared T cell receptors in the human thymus. Data came from immunoSEQ multiplex PCR; TCRdb stores just in-frame clones and leaves some out. The sample lists about 660,000 clones; around nine tenths were seen once. A further study also used this sample, focusing on human thymus T cells. That work contributes: Finnish infants who were healthy and having corrective surgery for congenital heart defects made up the donors. From resections taken during corrective heart surgery, the thymus tissue was obtained. Across thymic and blood repertoires, the usage of V and J genes appeared to be biased. Reports from related research described highly overlapping thymic repertoires among unrelated individuals.

Sequenced input: thymocytes. The clonotype was recovered from a boy under two years old with a congenital heart defect.

The CDR3 is CARKMGQEDSYEQYF. CDR3 sequence (DNA): TGTGCCAGAAAGATGGGACAGGAAGACTCCTACGAGCAGTACTTC. The chain uses TRBV19 and TRBJ2-7; 8 positions agree with TRBD1. The CDR3 sequence is 15 residues long. Germline values: CDR1 LNHDA, CDR2 SQIVND (reference sequence). The V and J ends lost 9 bases and 0 bases, in that order; junction bases with no gene match: 10.